This entry concerns a single T cell receptor beta chain. This clonotype was seen a few times. The clone's antigen remains unknown. The sample holds no much larger clone one base away, and base qualities are not on file. The data were obtained in a study of glioma-infiltrating T cells (dated by TCRdb to the mid-2010s). Concerning the study at large: TCR alpha- and beta-chain repertoires were sequenced from glioma tissue, non-neoplastic brain tissue and matched peripheral blood mononuclear cells. To measure how far tissue and blood T-cell populations diverged, each tissue-infiltrating repertoire was compared against the peripheral blood repertoire of the same patient. Three low-grade glioma patients, eight or nine primary glioblastoma patients and three non-glioma patients contributing non-neoplastic brain tissue were included in the paired cohort.

From the cysteine up to the phenylalanine, the CDR3 has a length of 17 residues. Only the CDR3 region is kept as DNA, spanning 51 bases read in frame from base 1. Trimming removed 5 bases from V and 4 bases from J, leaving 23 bases between the germline ends. The full study reports these points: Tissue and blood shared very few CDR3 sequences, a result attributed to high CDR3 diversity and limited sampling. In non-neoplastic patients, VJ-independent divergence between tissue and blood fell below expectation, whereas in all gliomas, and especially in low-grade gliomas, the divergence rose above expectation. Group comparisons were based on small numbers of patients: three non-neoplastic, three low-grade glioma and about 8 glioblastoma patients.

TCR alpha and beta CDR3 regions were amplified with the iRepertoire nested amplicon-rescue multiplex PCR (arm-PCR) platform from RNA. For one-step reverse transcription and amplification, roughly 90-450 ng of tissue mRNA or PBMC total RNA was used as input. Following bead purification, Illumina adapters were added through a secondary multiplex PCR, and the libraries were then gel-purified between 200 and 400 bp. Demultiplexing relied on internal 6-nucleotide barcodes carried by the libraries. Libraries were sequenced on an Illumina MiSeq with 2x220 or 2x250 nucleotide paired-end reads. The authors processed their data as follows. FLASH 1.2.11 was used to merge paired reads, and BWA-MEM then aligned the reads to the GRCh37 human genome before TRA and TRB reads were extracted. For V and J assignment, an IMGT-derived reference of cassette sequences and CDR3 motifs that included pseudogenes was used. Reads were translated in three frames, and productive CDR3s were defined by a C…FGXG motif without stop codons. Unique combinations of V-J cassette pair and CDR3 amino acid sequence were defined as clonotypes. Hamming distance filtering was applied to reads, with thresholds set by the sequence error rate of each sample in mapped regions. The public reads were reprocessed in TCRdb via fastp at Q25 and MiXCR, keeping in-frame beta chains. A single entry per CDR3 protein holds the most common genes and DNA from its merged rows. The V and J calls shown here were made by TCRdb, not taken from the authors' results. Recorded for this sample are a few thousand distinct CDR3 sequences; around 29% of them occurred a single time. Approximately 7.4% of the sample is held by the ten biggest clonotypes.

The chain was built from TRBV12-3 or TRBV12-4 and TRBJ2-5; the D gene is possibly TRBD1 or TRBD2, with 5 bases matching each. This TCR was recovered from a human donor with low-grade glioma or glioblastoma, undergoing nonglioma brain surgery, or in good health (not recorded which). The sample was glioma tissue, nonneoplastic brain tissue, or PBMCs (not recorded which). The CDR3 protein: CASSIYAGTSTAETQYF. The DNA sequence reads TGTGCCAGCAGTATCTACGCCGGGACGTCTACAGCAGAGACCCAGTACTTC.